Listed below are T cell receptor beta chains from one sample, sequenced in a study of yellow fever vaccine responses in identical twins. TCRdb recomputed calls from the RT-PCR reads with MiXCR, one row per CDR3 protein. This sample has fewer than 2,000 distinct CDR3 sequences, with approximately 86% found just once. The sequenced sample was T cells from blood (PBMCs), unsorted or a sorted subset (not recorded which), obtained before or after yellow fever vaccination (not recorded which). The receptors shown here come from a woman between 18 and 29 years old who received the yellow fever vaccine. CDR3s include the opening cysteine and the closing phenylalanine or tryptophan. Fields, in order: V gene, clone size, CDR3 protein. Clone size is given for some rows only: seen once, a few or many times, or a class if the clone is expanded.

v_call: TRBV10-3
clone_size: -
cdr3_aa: CAISGAVSGELFF

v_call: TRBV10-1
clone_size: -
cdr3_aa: CAMGTGLNEQFF

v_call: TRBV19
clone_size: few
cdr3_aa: CASSPYGGYEQFF

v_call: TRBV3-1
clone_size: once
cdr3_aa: CASSQLISGNSDTQYF

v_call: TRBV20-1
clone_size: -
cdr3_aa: CSARGDGKAFF

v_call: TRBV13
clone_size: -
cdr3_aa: CASLHSENTEAFF

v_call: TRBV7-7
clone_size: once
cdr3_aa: CASRNANTGELFF

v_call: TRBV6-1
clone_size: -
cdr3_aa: CASRITGTVNYGYTF

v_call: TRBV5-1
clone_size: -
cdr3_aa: CASSLGAVNQNEQFF

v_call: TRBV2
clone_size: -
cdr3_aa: CASSGYTGELFF

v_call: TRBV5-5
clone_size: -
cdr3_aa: CASSLLAGVRDEQYF

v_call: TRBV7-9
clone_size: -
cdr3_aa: CASSPTKWATDTQYF

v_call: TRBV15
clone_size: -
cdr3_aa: CATSRERYYEQYF

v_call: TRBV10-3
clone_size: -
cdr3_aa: CAISESTETYGYTF

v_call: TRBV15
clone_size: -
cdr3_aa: CATSTLAGGSHNEQFF

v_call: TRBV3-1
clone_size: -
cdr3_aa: CASSQEWQGFGEQFF

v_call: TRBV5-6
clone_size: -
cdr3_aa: CASSLSAGYYGYTF

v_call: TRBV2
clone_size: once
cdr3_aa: CASSEALAKNIQYF